The 16 T cell receptor beta chains below all came from one sample that was sequenced in a study of blood T cell repertoires in COVID-19. Sequenced by immunoSEQ multiplex PCR; TCRdb stores in-frame clones only, minus some. The table has some 150,000 clones, roughly four fifths seen once. What was sequenced was peripheral blood. All receptors come from a man aged 35 to 55 who had recovered from COVID-19.

V usage is TRBV4-1 and J usage is TRBJ2-3; 7 positions agree with TRBD2. Trimming at V came to 3 bases and at J to 1 base, leaving 4 bases not matched to a gene. CDR3 length: 15 residues. In germline, CDR1 is MGHRA, CDR2 YSYEKL. In DNA form, the CDR3 reads TGCGCCAGCAGCCAGGTGGGACTACGCACAGATACGCAGTATTTT. As protein: CASSQVGLRTDTQYF.

The J gene is TRBJ2-7, the V gene TRBV12-5; 7 bases agree with TRBD1. V dropped 5 bases and J dropped 3; count of bases not matched to a gene: 10. The CDR3 totals 15 residues. CDR1 is LGHNT and CDR2 is FRNRAP in the germline V gene. The CDR3 reads CASGRDSTGSYEQYF. CDR3 nucleotide sequence: TGTGCTAGTGGTCGGGACAGTACGGGGAGCTACGAGCAGTACTTC.

This clone is a singleton in its sample. The chain uses TRBV2 and TRBJ2-1; 12 nucleotides line up with TRBD2. V shed 8 bases, J shed 6 bases, and the junction held 8 bases outside the gene matches. There are 15 residues in the CDR3. Germline loops: CDR1 SNHLY, CDR2 FYNNEI. The DNA for the CDR3 is TGTGCCAGCTCTTGGACTAGCGGGGCGGGCAATGAGCAGTTCTTC. Its protein product is CASSWTSGAGNEQFF. The whole variable domain, remainder taken from reference TRBV2 and TRBJ2-1, is EPEVTQTPSHQVTQMGQEVILRCVPISNHLYFYWYRQILGQKVEFLVSFYNNEISEKSEIFDDQFSVERPDGSNFTLKIRSTKLEDSAMYFCASSWTSGAGNEQFFGPGTRLTVL.

The V and J genes are TRBV19 and TRBJ1-1; perhaps TRBD1 as D (6 bases). Germline values: CDR1 LNHDA, CDR2 SQIVND (reference sequence). Trimming stripped 10 bases from V and 5 bases from J, with 17 bases between. The CDR3 consists of 13 residues. The CDR3 reads CATATGRGTEAFF. For the CDR3, the DNA is TGTGCCACCGCCACCGGCAGGGGAACTGAAGCTTTCTTT. Looking up the rest from reference TRBV19 and TRBJ1-1 gives the full variable domain: DGGITQSPKYLFRKEGQNVTLSCEQNLNHDAMYWYRQDPGQGLRLIYYSQIVNDFQKGDIAEGYSVSREKKESFPLTVTSAQKNPTAFYLCATATGRGTEAFFGQGTRLTVV.

This chain links TRBV20-1 with TRBJ2-5; 7 nucleotides agree with TRBD2. This CDR3 spans 12 amino acids. CDR1 DFQATT and CDR2 SNEGSKA come from the germline V gene (reference sequence). Losses at the gene ends were 3 bases for V and 5 bases for J; bases not matched to a gene: 3. CDR3 bases: TGCAGTGCTAGTGGCGGGGGTGAGACCCAGTACTTC. Residues: CSASGGGETQYF.

V gene TRBV5-1 combines with J gene TRBJ1-1; no definite D call. The germline gives CDR1 SGHRS, CDR2 YFSETQ. The V end lost 4 bases, the J end lost 0 bases, and 13 bases lay between the germline ends. The CDR3 covers 15 residues. The CDR3 sequence: CASSPTSHVNTEAFF. DNA for the CDR3: TGCGCCAGCAGCCCGACTAGTCATGTGAACACTGAAGCTTTCTTT.

This clone is classed as medium-sized. The chain uses TRBV5-1 and TRBJ2-7, with TRBD1 identical over 8 bases. CDR1 is SGHRS, CDR2 YFSETQ, per germline. This CDR3 contains 13 residues. Losses at the gene ends were 3 bases for V and 3 bases for J; bases not matched to a gene: 2. CDR3 sequence (DNA): TGCGCCAGCAGCTGGACAGGGAACTACGAGCAGTACTTC. As protein: CASSWTGNYEQYF.

The chain uses TRBV6-5 and TRBJ1-3, with a possible D match to TRBD1 (6 bases). Trimming removed 6 bases from V and 1 base from J, with 10 bases in between. Germline assignment: CDR1 MNHEY and CDR2 SVGAGI. The CDR3 contains 14 residues. DNA for the CDR3: TGTGCCAGCAGAGAGGGGACATCTGGAAACACCATATATTTT. Translation gives CASREGTSGNTIYF.

The chain carries TRBV5-5 and TRBJ2-3; TRBD2 matches 11 bases. J gave up 1 base and V 4 bases, and 5 bases lay outside the gene matches. CDR3 size: 16 residues. Germline loops: CDR1 SGHKS, CDR2 YYEKEE (reference sequence). CDR3 in amino acids: CASSTGTSGGTDTQYF. CDR3 sequence (DNA): TGTGCCAGCAGCACTGGGACTAGCGGAGGCACAGATACGCAGTATTTT.

This rearrangement joins TRBV5-1 to TRBJ2-2; TRBD1 agrees at 12 bases. The V gene's germline CDR1 is SGHRS and CDR2 YFSETQ. Trimming at V came to 2 bases and at J to 6 bases, leaving 5 bases not matched to a gene. The CDR3 contains 16 residues. CDR3 coding DNA: TGCGCCAGCAGCTTCACCGGGACAGGGGGCCCCGGGGAGCTGTTTTTT. Residues: CASSFTGTGGPGELFF.

The J gene is TRBJ1-4, the V gene TRBV2; 7 bases agree with TRBD1. V trimming: 8 bases; J trimming: 8 bases; junction bases outside the gene matches: 11. The germline V gene has CDR1 SNHLY and CDR2 FYNNEI. The length of the CDR3 is 14 residues. CDR3 in DNA: TGTGCCAGCCAGAAAGGGGGCGAGAAGGAAAAACTGTTTTTT. Protein: CASQKGGEKEKLFF.

The V and J genes are TRBV30 and TRBJ2-3, with TRBD2 identical over 8 bases. There are 14 residues in the CDR3. Germline CDR1 reads GTSNPN; CDR2 reads SVGIG (reference sequence). V shed 6 bases and J 6 bases; nucleotides not matched to a gene: 11. The CDR3 protein is CACHTSGLGDTQYF. CDR3 DNA: TGTGCCTGCCATACTAGCGGTTTGGGGGATACGCAGTATTTT. The full variable domain, completed using reference TRBV30 and TRBJ2-3, is SQTIHQWPATLVQPVGSPLSLECTVEGTSNPNLYWYRQAAGRGLQLLFYSVGIGQISSEVPQNLSASRPQDRQFILSSKKLLLSDSGFYLCACHTSGLGDTQYFGPGTRLTVL.

The CDR3: CASSLTSLAGETQYF. The CDR3 DNA is TGTGCCAGCAGCTTAACTAGCCTAGCGGGAGAGACCCAGTACTTC. V is TRBV7-3 and J is TRBJ2-5, with 8 bases lining up with TRBD2. V lost 0 bases and J lost 4; bases outside the gene matches: 4. Germline values: CDR1 SGHTA, CDR2 FQGTGA. The CDR3 consists of 15 residues.

V is TRBV2 and J is TRBJ1-5; 7 bases are shared with TRBD1. With 7 bases clipped from V and 0 bases from J, the junction kept 3 bases outside the gene matches. The germline V gene has CDR1 SNHLY and CDR2 FYNNEI. The CDR3 contains 14 residues. In DNA, the CDR3 is TGTGCCAGCAAAGGGACAGCTAGCAATCAGCCCCAGCATTTT. It is translated as CASKGTASNQPQHF.

This chain connects TRBV7-9 to TRBJ2-7, with D possibly being TRBD1 (6 bases). CDR1 SEHNR and CDR2 FQNEAQ come from the germline V gene (reference sequence). V was cut by 1 base and J by 4 bases, with 11 bases left in between. This CDR3 is built from 14 residues. In DNA, the CDR3 is TGTGCCAGCAGCTTAGATTCAGGGGTATACGAGCAGTACTTC. Amino acids: CASSLDSGVYEQYF.

The sample holds a few counts of this clone. The DNA of the CDR3 is TGTGCCGGGGCTACTTGGACGGACTACACCTTC. Translation: CAGATWTDYTF. The chain uses TRBV6-6 and TRBJ1-2; D might be TRBD1 (5 bases). Germline loops: CDR1 MNHNY, CDR2 SVGAGI (reference sequence). V shed 11 bases and J shed 10 bases, with 17 bases lying between them. The CDR3 loop spans 11 amino acids.